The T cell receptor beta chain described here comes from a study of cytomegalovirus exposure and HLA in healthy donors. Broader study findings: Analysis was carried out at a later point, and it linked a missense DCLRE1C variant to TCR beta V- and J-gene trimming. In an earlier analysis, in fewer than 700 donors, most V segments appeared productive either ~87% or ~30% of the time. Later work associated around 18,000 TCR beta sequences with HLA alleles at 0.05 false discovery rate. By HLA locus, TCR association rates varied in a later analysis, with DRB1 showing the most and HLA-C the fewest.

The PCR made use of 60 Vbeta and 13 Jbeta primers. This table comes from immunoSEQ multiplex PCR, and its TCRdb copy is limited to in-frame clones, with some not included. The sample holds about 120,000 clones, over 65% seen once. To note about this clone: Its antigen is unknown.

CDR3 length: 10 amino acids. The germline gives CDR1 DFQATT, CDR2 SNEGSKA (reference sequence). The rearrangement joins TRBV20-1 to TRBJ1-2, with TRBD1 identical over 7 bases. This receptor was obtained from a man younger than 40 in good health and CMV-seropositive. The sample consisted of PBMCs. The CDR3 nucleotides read TGCAGGTCAGGGGGAAATGGCTACACCTTC. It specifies CRSGGNGYTF.